The 13 T cell receptor beta chains presented below share a single source sample, sequenced in a study of blood T cell repertoires in COVID-19. Assay: immunoSEQ multiplex PCR; the TCRdb copy retains only in-frame clones and omits some. Of 120,000 or so clones listed, approximately 87% were seen once; the top ten hold about 2.1%. Sequences were obtained from peripheral blood. Source of these receptors: a woman between 50 and 59 years old with acute or convalescent COVID-19.

This sequence joins TRBV2 and TRBJ1-1; D is possibly TRBD1 (5 bases). Between the trimmed V and J ends, which lost 7 bases and 1 base, there was a span of 16 bases. Per germline, CDR1 SNHLY and CDR2 FYNNEI. The CDR3 totals 15 residues. This CDR3 is CASTLEAGGNTEAFF. CDR3 nucleotides: TGTGCCAGCACTCTCGAGGCCGGGGGGAACACTGAAGCTTTCTTT.

The rearrangement uses TRBV9 and TRBJ1-1, with TRBD1 matching over 7 bases. In germline, CDR1 is SGDLS, CDR2 YYNGEE. The CDR3 has 14 amino acids. With 4 bases clipped from V and 1 base from J, the junction kept 4 bases outside the gene matches. The CDR3 sequence: CASSPRDRNTEAFF. The CDR3 region has the DNA TGTGCCAGCAGCCCCCGGGACAGGAACACTGAAGCTTTCTTT.

Of note for this clone: This sample includes further DNA sequences coding for the same CDR3. CDR3: CASSDRTGGPTEAFF. DNA of the CDR3: TGTGCCAGCAGTGACCGGACAGGGGGCCCCACTGAAGCTTTCTTT. The chain has TRBV25-1 and TRBJ1-1; 11 nucleotides agree with TRBD1. The CDR3 is 15 residues long. CDR1 is MGHDK, CDR2 SYGVNS, per germline. Trimming at V came to 3 bases and at J to 4 bases, leaving 4 bases not matched to a gene.

V usage is TRBV9 and J usage is TRBJ2-7; 9 bases are shared with TRBD1. V was pared by 0 bases and J by 3 bases, with 7 bases of the junction left unmatched. The germline V gene has CDR1 SGDLS and CDR2 YYNGEE. CDR3 length: 16 residues. The CDR3: CASSVDGQGSYYEQYF. The CDR3 DNA follows: TGTGCCAGCAGCGTAGACGGACAGGGGTCGTACTACGAGCAGTACTTC.

The chain links TRBV10-3 to TRBJ2-3; 11 bases are a match to TRBD1. Germline-derived CDR1 and CDR2 are ENHRY and SYGVKD. The J segment lost 6 bases and the V segment lost 8 bases, leaving 13 bases of the junction unmatched. The CDR3 contains 16 residues. The CDR3 DNA sequence: TGTGCCATCGGCAGCACGGGACAGGGGGAGGTGGATACGCAGTATTTT. It translates to CAIGSTGQGEVDTQYF.

This clone has just one count. V usage is TRBV30 and J usage is TRBJ2-3, with D unclear. Germline values: CDR1 GTSNPN, CDR2 SVGIG (reference sequence). The CDR3 runs to 12 residues. V shed 3 bases and J shed 3 bases, with 7 bases lying between them. CDR3 DNA sequence: TGTGCCTGGAGCGAGCTGACAGATACGCAGTATTTT. Protein: CAWSELTDTQYF. Supplemented by reference TRBV30 and TRBJ2-3, the full variable domain reads SQTIHQWPATLVQPVGSPLSLECTVEGTSNPNLYWYRQAAGRGLQLLFYSVGIGQISSEVPQNLSASRPQDRQFILSSKKLLLSDSGFYLCAWSELTDTQYFGPGTRLTVL.

CDR3 nucleotides: TGTGCCAGCAGTTACTGGGGGACAGGGGGCAAAACTGAAGCTTTCTTT. This gives the protein CASSYWGTGGKTEAFF. The chain recombines TRBV6-2 or TRBV6-3 with TRBJ1-1; 12 nucleotides agree with TRBD1. Losses at the gene ends were 1 base for V and 5 bases for J; bases not matched to a gene: 5. Per the germline V gene, CDR1 is MNHEY and CDR2 is SVGEGT. The CDR3 loop spans 16 amino acids.

This chain connects TRBV6-5 to TRBJ1-5; D might be TRBD1 (6 bases). V lost 0 bases, J lost 2 bases, and 8 bases lay in between. The CDR3 has 15 amino acids. The germline V gene encodes CDR1 MNHEY and CDR2 SVGAGI. The CDR3 is CASSYSPGGNQPQHF. DNA for the CDR3: TGTGCCAGCAGTTACTCCCCAGGGGGCAATCAGCCCCAGCATTTT.

This rearrangement joins TRBV3-1 (or the pseudogene TRBV3-2) to TRBJ1-5; no clear D gene. This CDR3 is 15 amino acids long. The germline CDR1 and CDR2 sequences are LGHDT and YNNKEL (reference sequence). The ends were cut back, 0 bases at V and 4 bases at J, with 10 bases in the middle. CDR3 residues: CASSQEPQANQPQHF. DNA of the CDR3: TGTGCCAGCAGCCAAGAACCCCAGGCGAATCAGCCCCAGCATTTT.

This clone was counted a few times. The chain combines TRBV5-1 with TRBJ1-3; D is perhaps TRBD1 (5 bases). Germline lookup yields CDR1 SGHRS and CDR2 YFSETQ. V gave up 4 bases and J gave up 0 bases, with 17 bases separating them. This CDR3 contains 17 residues. The CDR3 DNA is TGCGCCAGCAGCCCCACCGGAGGGGCCCTCTCTGGAAACACCATATATTTT. Its translation: CASSPTGGALSGNTIYF.

V gene TRBV19 combines with J gene TRBJ2-7, with a tentative D call TRBD1 (6 bases). Per the germline V gene, CDR1 is LNHDA and CDR2 is SQIVND (reference sequence). V was shortened by 9 bases and J by 3 bases, with 27 bases between the two germline ends. The CDR3 sequence is 17 residues long. CDR3 protein: CASRPFYRDPGYYEQYF. The CDR3 DNA reads as TGTGCCAGCCGCCCGTTTTACAGGGATCCAGGCTACTACGAGCAGTACTTC.

Written as DNA, the CDR3 is TGTGCCACCAGTGATTCTAGAGGAGCGGGGGTCAATGAGCAGTTCTTC. Translating it yields CATSDSRGAGVNEQFF. The chain carries TRBV24-1 and TRBJ2-1; the match to TRBD2 covers 8 bases. Germline CDR1 is KGHDR and CDR2 is SFDVKD. CDR3 length: 16 residues. Trimming at V came to 2 bases and at J to 6 bases, leaving 8 bases not matched to a gene.

The chain is built from TRBV5-1 and TRBJ2-3; perhaps TRBD2 as D (7 bases). Trimming shortened V by 0 bases and J by 2 bases, and 13 bases separated the two germline ends. Germline CDR1 and CDR2: SGHRS and YFSETQ. The CDR3 is 16 residues long. CDR3 residues: CASSLAGGHSTDTQYF. CDR3 DNA: TGCGCCAGCAGCTTGGCCGGGGGGCATTCCACAGATACGCAGTATTTT.